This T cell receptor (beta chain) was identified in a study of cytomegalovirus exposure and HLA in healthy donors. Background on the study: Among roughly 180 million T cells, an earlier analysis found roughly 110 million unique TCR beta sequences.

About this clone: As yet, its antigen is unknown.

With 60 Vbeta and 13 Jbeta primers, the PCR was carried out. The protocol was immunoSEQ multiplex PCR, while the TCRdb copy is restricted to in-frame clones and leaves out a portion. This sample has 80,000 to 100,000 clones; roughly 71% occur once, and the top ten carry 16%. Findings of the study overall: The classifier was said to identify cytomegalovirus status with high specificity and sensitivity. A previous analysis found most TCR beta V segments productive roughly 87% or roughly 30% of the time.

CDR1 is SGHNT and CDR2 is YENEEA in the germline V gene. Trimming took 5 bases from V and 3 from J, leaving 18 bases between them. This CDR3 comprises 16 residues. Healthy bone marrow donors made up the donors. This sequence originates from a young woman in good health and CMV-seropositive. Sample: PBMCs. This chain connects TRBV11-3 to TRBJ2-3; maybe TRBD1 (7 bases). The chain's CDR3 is CASSRSGGGATDTQYF. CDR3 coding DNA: TGTGCCAGCAGCCGGAGTGGAGGGGGCGCAACAGATACGCAGTATTTT.